This T cell receptor beta chain originates from a study of T cell responses to AZD1222 COVID-19 vaccine. Across the study: Second-dose intervals near 4 or 12 weeks were combined. Points from the study as a whole: Per reports, nearly half of all spike-specific TCRs target regions that are unmutated in variants.

A word on this clone: What it recognizes is unknown.

J was trimmed by 5 bases and V by 0 bases; bases with no gene match: 10. The length of the CDR3 is 17 residues. Germline V gene data show CDR1 as ENHRY and CDR2 as SYGVKD. TCRdb's copy holds only in-frame clones and misses some; the assay was immunoSEQ multiplex PCR. Altogether around 200,000 clones are present, approximately 90% being singletons, with the ten largest covering 0.75% to 1%. The chain has TRBV10-3 and TRBJ2-3, with TRBD2 identical over 8 bases. This sequence originates from an adult in good health. This sample comprised peripheral blood, obtained on day 0 of AZD1222 vaccination. The DNA for the CDR3 is TGTGCCATCAGTGAGTCTCCGACGGGGGGGCTAGAAGATACGCAGTATTTT. As protein: CAISESPTGGLEDTQYF.